The 19 T cell receptor beta chains reported below all come from one sample, sequenced in a study of prognosis after radiotherapy for stage I lung cancer. By two-round multiplex PCR, the TCR beta CDR3 was amplified from genomic DNA. Primers (each specific to one TRBV or TRBJ gene) were used in first-round PCR. One entry per CDR3 protein results from TCRdb running MiXCR on the multiplex PCR reads. The table lists about 51,000 distinct CDR3 sequences, approximately 30% of them singletons. Sequenced material: PBMCs, taken before or after stereotactic body radiation therapy (not recorded which). The receptors come from a donor aged 50 or older with non-small cell lung cancer.

This clonotype was found many times. The rearrangement joins TRBV11-3 to TRBJ2-2; no reliable D call. From germline, CDR1 is SGHNT and CDR2 YENEEA. Trimming left V 3 bases short and J 1 base short, with 6 bases between. This CDR3 contains 14 residues. The CDR3 DNA is TGTGCCAGCAGCTTCGGGCGGAACACCGGGGAGCTGTTTTTT. It is translated as CASSFGRNTGELFF.

This clonotype was seen repeatedly, ten times or more. The rearrangement links TRBV9 to TRBJ2-1, with 7 bases identical to TRBD1. CDR1 is SGDLS, CDR2 YYNGEE, per germline. Germline trimming cut 2 bases from V and 3 bases from J; bases unmatched to any gene: 5. This CDR3 is built from 15 residues. CDR3 nucleotides: TGTGCCAGCAGCGTGGCCGGGACAGTCTACAATGAGCAGTTCTTC. Its translation is CASSVAGTVYNEQFF.

This clonotype was detected ten times or more. The rearrangement uses TRBV20-1 and TRBJ1-1, with 10 nucleotides matching TRBD1. V trimming: 5 bases; J trimming: 1 base; junction bases outside the gene matches: 10. The CDR3 length is 16 residues. Germline-derived CDR1 and CDR2 are DFQATT and SNEGSKA (reference sequence). The CDR3 here is CSALIWDRGTNTEAFF. The CDR3 bases are TGCAGTGCTTTAATCTGGGACAGGGGTACGAACACTGAAGCTTTCTTT.

Of note for this clonotype: This likely reflects a read error, since a far larger clone is one base away. The rearrangement joins TRBV7-9 to TRBJ2-6, with D maybe TRBD2 (5 bases). The CDR3 length is 16 residues. The ends were cut back, 6 bases at V and 2 bases at J, with 14 bases in the middle. Germline CDR1 is SEHNR and CDR2 is FQNEAQ (reference sequence). CDR3 region: CASSLSAVAGANVLTF. The CDR3 DNA sequence: TGTGCCAGCAGTCTTAGCGCAGTGGCTGGGGCCAACGTCCTGACTTTC.

About this clonotype itself: A clone one base away is much larger, so this may be a read error. V and J are TRBV5-5 and TRBJ1-1, with 11 bases matching TRBD1. Germline loops: CDR1 SGHKS, CDR2 YYEKEE (reference sequence). V gave up 3 bases and J gave up 5 bases; unmatched junction bases: 9. This CDR3 is built from 16 residues. The DNA of the CDR3 is TGTGCCAGCAGCTCGACATGGACAGGGGGCTATACTGAAGCTTTCTTT. Translating gives CASSSTWTGGYTEAFF.

Many counts were recorded for this clonotype. This chain connects TRBV28 to TRBJ2-7; TRBD2 agrees at 8 bases. Germline assignment: CDR1 MDHEN and CDR2 SYDVKM. This CDR3 contains 14 residues. The V gene end was trimmed by 10 bases and the J gene end by 0 bases; junction bases not matched to a gene: 8. The CDR3 protein is CATETGRVSYEQYF. As DNA, the CDR3 is TGTGCCACCGAAACCGGGAGGGTCTCCTACGAGCAGTACTTC.

This clonotype was observed at least ten times. This chain joins TRBV5-4 and TRBJ2-7, with TRBD1 matching over 11 bases. The CDR3 loop spans 16 amino acids. CDR1 SGHNT and CDR2 YYREEE come from the germline V gene (reference sequence). The V gene end was trimmed by 3 bases and the J gene end by 3 bases; junction bases not matched to a gene: 8. The CDR3 sequence: CASSSPMDRGHYEQYF. CDR3 in DNA: TGTGCCAGCAGCTCTCCAATGGACAGGGGGCACTACGAGCAGTACTTC.

In its sample, this clonotype was seen once. A far larger clone is off by one base, so a read error is likely. The genes are TRBV7-2 and TRBJ2-7; D is perhaps TRBD2 (5 bases). Near its end, the DNA agrees better with TRBJ2-5, so the J call may be wrong. CDR1 and CDR2 (germline): SGHTA, FQGNSA. The CDR3 is 15 residues long. CDR3 region: CASSPTKGWRETQYF. CDR3 nucleotides: TGTGCCAGCAGCCCCACGAAAGGGTGGAGGGAGACCCAGTACTTC.

This clonotype was detected a few times. This likely stems from a read error, as it lies one base from a far larger clone. The chain employs TRBV6-5 and TRBJ2-2, with D perhaps matching TRBD1 or TRBD2 (5 bases each). The CDR3 sequence is 14 residues long. CDR1 and CDR2 from the germline V gene are MNHEY and SVGAGI. The DNA for the CDR3 is TGTGCCGGCAGGGAGAACGCGAACACCGGGGAGCTGTTTTTT. Its translation is CAGRENANTGELFF.

V gene TRBV7-2 combines with J gene TRBJ1-1, with 8 bases fitting TRBD1. The CDR3 has 15 residues. Trimming took 5 bases from V and 2 from J; bases not matched to a gene: 7. Germline CDR1 and CDR2: SGHTA and FQGNSA. CDR3 DNA: TGTGCCAGCAGCCGGCAGGGGGCATCCAACACTGAAGCTTTCTTT. It specifies CASSRQGASNTEAFF.

With respect to this clonotype: A much larger clonotype is one base distant, so this may be a read error. The rearrangement joins TRBV18 to TRBJ1-3, with D hard to call. V shed 0 bases and J shed 0 bases, with 9 bases lying between them. This CDR3 comprises 16 residues. Germline lookup yields CDR1 KGHSH and CDR2 LQKENI. The chain's CDR3 is CASSPPEISSGNTIYF. The CDR3 DNA sequence: TGTGCCAGCTCACCACCGGAGATATCCTCTGGAAACACCATATATTTT.

This clonotype showed up many times. This chain links TRBV20-1 with TRBJ1-1; D is possibly TRBD1 (5 bases). The ends were cut back, 1 base at V and 11 bases at J, with 17 bases in the middle. The CDR3 length is 13 residues. The germline gives CDR1 DFQATT, CDR2 SNEGSKA (reference sequence). CDR3 DNA sequence: TGCAGTGCTAGAGGTTCGAAGGGGATTAGTGCTTTCTTT. Protein product: CSARGSKGISAFF.

This rearrangement joins TRBV7-2 to TRBJ2-1; 7 bases agree with TRBD2. The V gene's germline CDR1 is SGHTA and CDR2 FQGNSA. The CDR3 contains 14 residues. With V trimmed by 4 bases and J by 6 bases, 6 bases remained unmatched. The CDR3 is CASSSGLDANEQFF. CDR3 coding DNA: TGTGCCAGCAGCTCAGGACTAGACGCCAATGAGCAGTTCTTC.

This clonotype occurred many times. The chain couples TRBV27 to TRBJ1-1; no clear D gene. Between the trimmed V and J ends, which lost 2 bases and 1 base, there was a span of 11 bases. Germline V CDR1 and CDR2: MNHEY, SMNVEV (reference sequence). The CDR3 runs to 15 residues. The CDR3 nucleotides read TGTGCCAGCAGTTTAGCCCGGGGTGGGAACACTGAAGCTTTCTTT. It specifies CASSLARGGNTEAFF.

The table lists this clonotype with many counts. The CDR3 bases are TGCAGTGCTAGAGATTCAGGGCTAGGCACAGATACGCAGTATTTT. Translated: CSARDSGLGTDTQYF. This sequence joins TRBV20-1 and TRBJ2-3, with a possible D match to TRBD1 (5 bases). This CDR3 has 15 amino acids. CDR1 is DFQATT and CDR2 is SNEGSKA in the germline V gene (reference sequence). Trimming took 0 bases from V and 1 from J, leaving 11 bases between them.

This clonotype was observed at least ten times. The chain carries TRBV7-3 and TRBJ2-1; 9 bases agree with TRBD2. V lost 3 bases, J lost 4 bases, and 7 bases stayed unmatched. The CDR3 covers 16 residues. Germline V lookup: CDR1 SGHTA, CDR2 FQGTGA. CDR3 residues: CASSLVTSGKYNEQFF. CDR3 nucleotides: TGTGCCAGCAGCTTGGTGACTAGCGGAAAGTACAATGAGCAGTTCTTC.

Many counts were recorded for this clonotype. The DNA is left out, because the CDR3 cannot be placed on it with certainty; the CDR3 is given as TCRdb lists it. V usage is TRBV9 and J usage is TRBJ2-3; the table's D call, TRBD2, has no DNA check behind it. The germline CDR1 and CDR2 sequences are SGDLS and YYNGEE. The CDR3 is 14 amino acids long, termini counted. This CDR3 is CASVPREEGDTQYF.

This clonotype appeared many times. CDR3 in amino acids: CSAGTSGNTQYF. Written as DNA, the CDR3 is TGCAGCGCAGGGACTAGCGGGAATACGCAGTATTTT. This rearrangement joins TRBV29-1 to TRBJ2-3; 13 nucleotides match TRBD2. The CDR3 extends over 12 amino acids. Germline CDR1 reads SQVTM; CDR2 reads ANQGSEA. Germline trimming cut 7 bases from V and 7 bases from J; bases unmatched to any gene: 2.

This clonotype was counted a single time. One end of the junction varies from germline; a read error may be responsible. This sequence joins TRBV29-1 and TRBJ2-5; possible D gene TRBD2, 5 bases. The CDR3 is made up of 12 amino acids. CDR1 is SQVTM, CDR2 ANQGSEA, per germline. The CDR3 region is CSVDGGQETLYF. The CDR3 DNA is TGCAGCGTTGATGGCGGGCAAGAGACCCTGTACTTC.